This T cell receptor beta chain appears in the sequencing data of a study of blood T cell repertoires in COVID-19. Study overall: COVID-19 samples from acute and convalescent phases originated in the United States, Italy and Spain. In each case, the material was cDNA or gDNA derived from T cells, B-cell-depleted T cells, or PBMCs.

J lost 6 bases, V lost 5 bases, and 5 bases had no gene match. The V gene's germline CDR1 is MNHNS and CDR2 SASEGT. The CDR3 runs to 14 residues. Libraries were prepared by immunoSEQ multiplex PCR; TCRdb keeps only in-frame clonotypes and omits some of them. Here the sample spans over 150,000 clones, about nine tenths being singletons. This TCR derives from a man aged 30-40 years with acute or convalescent COVID-19. V gene TRBV6-1 combines with J gene TRBJ2-1, with TRBD1 matching over 9 bases. Sequencing used peripheral blood. The CDR3 bases are TGTGCCAGCAGTTTCCTACAGGGGGCCAATGAGCAGTTCTTC. Translation: CASSFLQGANEQFF.